The clone carrying this T cell receptor (beta chain) was counted ten times or more. These data originate in a study of neurological immune-mediated disorders. Synthesis of cDNA used 5'RACE (with 10-nucleotide random UMIs). One entry per CDR3 protein, called by TCRdb with MiXCR from the 5' RACE reads. The data contain around 51,000 distinct CDR3 sequences, over 9.5% of them seen just once; the ten biggest clones take up 7.5% to 9.5%. Regarding time point: longitudinal time-point 3. Unsorted libraries were prepared from 2 million PBMCs that had been stored at -80 C. The CDR3 has 15 amino acids. V was shortened by 11 bases and J by 5 bases, with 22 bases between the two germline ends. Germline V gene lookup returns CDR1 SGHTA and CDR2 FQGNSA.

This sequence was found in a male donor with HTLV-1-associated myelopathy (HAM/TSP). The sample consisted of PBMCs. The chain recombines TRBV7-2 with TRBJ2-1, with D perhaps TRBD1 (6 bases). The CDR3 sequence is CARDGAGEGDNEQFF. CDR3 nucleotides: TGTGCCCGCGACGGGGCAGGGGAAGGGGACAATGAGCAGTTCTTC.